The 5 T cell receptor beta chains in this list originate from one sample, sequenced in a study of T cell repertoires in cytomegalovirus infection. TCRdb re-derived calls from the reads in MiXCR, one entry per CDR3 protein. The sample yields roughly 570,000 distinct CDR3 sequences, 35% to 50% seen once. For these TCRs, the target antigens are not known. The input for sequencing was cultured PBMCs, taken from culture after CMV antigen stimulation. The receptors shown here come from a human donor in good health (CMV status not recorded). Some clones in this sample may be carry-over from other donors' samples.

This clonotype was detected many times. This chain connects TRBV7-6 to TRBJ2-3; D remains unclear. In germline, CDR1 is SGHVS, CDR2 FNYEAQ. V was cut by 5 bases and J by 1 base, with 10 bases left in between. The CDR3 spans 14 residues. CDR3 protein: CASSTRAGTDTQYF. Written as DNA, the CDR3 is TGTGCCAGCAGCACAAGGGCGGGCACAGATACGCAGTATTTT.

This chain connects TRBV27 to TRBJ2-3; D might be TRBD1 or TRBD2, each matching 7 bases. The CDR3 is 16 residues long. Germline lookup yields CDR1 MNHEY and CDR2 SMNVEV (reference sequence). Trimming removed 5 bases at V and 8 bases at J, with 23 bases between. The CDR3 sequence is CASSKTPGGAGGTQYF. For the CDR3, the DNA is TGTGCCAGCAGTAAGACCCCGGGGGGCGCAGGGGGTACGCAGTATTTT.

This clonotype was observed a handful of times. The genes are TRBV19 and TRBJ2-1, with 7 nucleotides matching TRBD2. CDR1 LNHDA and CDR2 SQIVND come from the germline V gene (reference sequence). V lost 3 bases, J lost 4 bases, and 6 bases stayed unmatched. The CDR3 totals 15 residues. The CDR3 here is CASSIDYGGYNEQFF. For the CDR3, the DNA is TGTGCCAGTAGTATCGACTACGGGGGGTACAATGAGCAGTTCTTC.

This clonotype appeared a few times. V usage is TRBV7-8 and J usage is TRBJ2-7, with D unresolved. V lost 6 bases and J 2 bases, leaving 14 bases between the germline ends. The germline CDR1 and CDR2 sequences are SGHVS and FQNEAQ. CDR3 length: 14 residues. Here the CDR3 DNA reads TGTGCCAGCAGTCCCCGAAGGGTCCCCTACGAGCAGTACTTC. Translating it yields CASSPRRVPYEQYF.

This rearrangement joins TRBV6-6 to TRBJ2-7, with TRBD2 identical over 8 bases. CDR1 and CDR2 (germline): MNHNY, SVGAGI (reference sequence). There are 18 residues in the CDR3. V gave up 8 bases and J gave up 5 bases; unmatched junction bases: 23. The CDR3 here is CASSFPPAGSGISHEQYF. The DNA of the CDR3 is TGTGCCAGCTCTTTCCCCCCCGCGGGTAGCGGGATTTCCCACGAGCAGTACTTC.